The next 18 T cell receptor beta chains were all read from a single sample in a study of T cell changes during pregnancy in multiple sclerosis. Data came from immunoSEQ multiplex PCR; TCRdb stores just in-frame clones and leaves some out. The top ten hold more than 0.8% of the sample, which has some 80,000 clones, approximately 92% seen once. Sequencing used peripheral blood, obtained in the first trimester of pregnancy. These receptors were obtained from a female donor with multiple sclerosis, enrolled in a pregnancy study.

The chain combines TRBV9 with TRBJ1-2; D gene uncertain. Looked up from germline, CDR1 is SGDLS and CDR2 is YYNGEE. The CDR3 covers 15 residues. V was pared by 3 bases and J by 0 bases, with 12 bases between. The CDR3 DNA is TGTGCCAGCAGCGCTTCCGGGAGGTCTAACTATGGCTACACCTTC. Protein: CASSASGRSNYGYTF.

This rearrangement joins TRBV27 to TRBJ2-1; 11 nucleotides line up with TRBD2. Germline V gene sequence: CDR1 MNHEY, CDR2 SMNVEV (reference sequence). The CDR3 contains 16 residues. The V segment lost 7 bases and the J segment 6 bases; nucleotides outside the gene matches: 11. The CDR3 nucleotides read TGTGCCAGCACCCCCTTAGCGGGAGGGCCCGTCAATGAGCAGTTCTTC. Its protein product is CASTPLAGGPVNEQFF.

The gene calls are TRBV29-1 and TRBJ2-1, with D possibly TRBD2 on 5 matching bases. This CDR3 spans 15 amino acids. CDR1 and CDR2 from the germline V gene are SQVTM and ANQGSEA. Trimming took 4 bases from V and 0 from J, leaving 13 bases between them. The CDR3 here is CSVGEKRISYNEQFF. For the CDR3, the DNA is TGCAGCGTTGGGGAAAAGCGGATCTCCTACAATGAGCAGTTCTTC.

The rearrangement links TRBV7-2 to TRBJ2-7, with TRBD1 identical over 7 bases. This CDR3 region has 16 residues. With V trimmed by 5 bases and J by 4 bases, 14 bases remained unmatched. In germline, CDR1 is SGHTA, CDR2 FQGNSA. CDR3 region: CASSPSRQGTIYEQYF. DNA for the CDR3: TGTGCCAGCAGCCCAAGCCGACAGGGAACGATTTACGAGCAGTACTTC.

V gene TRBV6-1 combines with J gene TRBJ1-1, with 9 bases matching TRBD1. CDR3 length equals 16 residues. Germline V gene data show CDR1 as MNHNS and CDR2 as SASEGT. V shed 4 bases, J shed 0 bases, and the junction held 6 bases outside the gene matches. CDR3 bases: TGTGCCAGCAGTGTGGTGACAGGGGGGGTGAACACTGAAGCTTTCTTT. Translated: CASSVVTGGVNTEAFF.

V is TRBV28 and J is TRBJ1-3; D is ambiguous. The CDR3 has 13 residues. Trimming left V 6 bases short and J 0 bases short, with 6 bases between. Germline CDR1 reads MDHEN; CDR2 reads SYDVKM. The CDR3 bases are TGTGCCAGCAGAGACTTCTCTGGAAACACCATATATTTT. Amino acid sequence: CASRDFSGNTIYF.

The V gene is TRBV5-4, the J gene TRBJ2-5; D is perhaps TRBD2 (6 bases). The J call is in doubt because the DNA end fits TRBJ2-7 better. This CDR3 is 15 amino acids long. CDR1 and CDR2 from the germline V gene are SGHNT and YYREEE (reference sequence). The CDR3 nucleotides read TGTGCCAGCAGCTGGCGCGGGACGGACCCCTACGAGCAGTACTTC. This sequence encodes CASSWRGTDPYEQYF.

The chain links TRBV27 to TRBJ2-7; 8 nucleotides match TRBD1. Germline V lookup: CDR1 MNHEY, CDR2 SMNVEV (reference sequence). This CDR3 spans 13 amino acids. V was pared by 6 bases and J by 7 bases, with 8 bases of the junction left unmatched. The CDR3 is CASSFDRGREQYF. The DNA of the CDR3 is TGTGCCAGCAGCTTCGACAGGGGCCGTGAGCAGTACTTC.

The chain has TRBV5-5 and TRBJ2-3; D perhaps matches TRBD2 (5 bases). CDR3 length: 14 residues. The V and J ends lost 1 base and 2 bases respectively, with 8 bases between them. Germline loops: CDR1 SGHKS, CDR2 YYEKEE (reference sequence). Here the CDR3 reads CASSLNLATDTQYF. DNA for the CDR3: TGTGCCAGCAGCTTGAACCTAGCCACAGATACGCAGTATTTT. Full variable domain (missing parts from reference TRBV5-5 and TRBJ2-3): DAGVTQSPTHLIKTRGQQVTLRCSPISGHKSVSWYQQVLGQGPQFIFQYYEKEERGRGNFPDRFSARQFPNYSSELNVNALLLGDSALYLCASSLNLATDTQYFGPGTRLTVL.

The chain couples TRBV7-6 to TRBJ2-1, with 7 bases that match TRBD1. The CDR3 sequence is 13 residues long. J was trimmed by 5 bases and V by 5 bases; bases with no gene match: 3. CDR1 and CDR2 from the germline V gene are SGHVS and FNYEAQ. The CDR3, as DNA: TGTGCCAGCAGCCGTGACAGGGACAATGAGCAGTTCTTC. The encoded protein is CASSRDRDNEQFF.

The V and J genes are TRBV7-9 and TRBJ1-4; 7 bases are a match to TRBD1. CDR3 size: 15 residues. The germline V gene encodes CDR1 SEHNR and CDR2 FQNEAQ (reference sequence). V trimming: 4 bases; J trimming: 0 bases; junction bases outside the gene matches: 2. The CDR3: CASSSGTATNEKLFF. In DNA, the CDR3 is TGTGCCAGCAGCTCTGGGACAGCAACTAATGAAAAACTGTTTTTT.

The chain employs TRBV13 and TRBJ2-2; 7 bases fit TRBD1. From germline, CDR1 is PRHDT and CDR2 FYEKMQ (reference sequence). The trim removed 2 bases at V and 5 bases at J, leaving 11 bases unmatched. This CDR3 has 17 amino acids. The CDR3 DNA sequence: TGTGCCAGCAGCTTAAGTCTAAAGGGGGCGGATACCGGGGAGCTGTTTTTT. Translation: CASSLSLKGADTGELFF.

This chain connects TRBV28 to TRBJ2-3; TRBD2 is a possible D gene (7 bases). Germline values: CDR1 MDHEN, CDR2 SYDVKM. This CDR3 spans 17 amino acids. The V and J ends lost 4 bases and 0 bases respectively, with 17 bases between them. CDR3 DNA: TGTGCCAGCAGTTGGGCGGGGGCCGGGAGGAGCACAGATACGCAGTATTTT. It specifies CASSWAGAGRSTDTQYF.

This chain uses TRBV18 with TRBJ1-2; 7 bases agree with TRBD1. Germline CDR1 reads KGHSH; CDR2 reads LQKENI. This CDR3 contains 14 residues. The ends lost 3 bases at V and 8 bases at J; junction bases unmatched: 9. For the CDR3, the DNA is TGTGCCAGCTCACCTAATACAGGGGAAGGCGGCTACACCTTC. Amino acid sequence: CASSPNTGEGGYTF.

The rearrangement links TRBV7-2 to TRBJ2-2; D unclear. Germline CDR1 is SGHTA and CDR2 is FQGNSA. The CDR3 consists of 15 residues. The ends were cut back, 2 bases at V and 0 bases at J, with 7 bases in the middle. The CDR3 region is CASSLWSSNTGELFF. The CDR3 DNA sequence: TGTGCCAGCAGCTTATGGAGCTCGAACACCGGGGAGCTGTTTTTT.

V is TRBV27 and J is TRBJ1-4, with D maybe TRBD1 (5 bases). Trimming took 6 bases from V and 2 from J, leaving 10 bases between them. Germline V gene sequence: CDR1 MNHEY, CDR2 SMNVEV (reference sequence). The CDR3 consists of 14 residues. The CDR3 region has the DNA TGTGCCAGCAGCTTTGGACACACTAATGAAAAACTGTTTTTT. It encodes CASSFGHTNEKLFF. Complete variable domain (other parts from reference TRBV27 and TRBJ1-4): EAQVTQNPRYLITVTGKKLTVTCSQNMNHEYMSWYRQDPGLGLRQIYYSMNVEVTDKGDVPEGYKVSRKEKRNFPLILESPSPNQTSLYFCASSFGHTNEKLFFGSGTQLSVL.

This clone was detected only once. This chain joins TRBV28 and TRBJ1-2; 11 positions agree with TRBD1. The junction had 13 bases not matched to a gene; V was cut back by 8 bases and J by 8 bases. Looked up from germline, CDR1 is MDHEN and CDR2 is SYDVKM. The length of the CDR3 is 15 residues. The CDR3 loop reads CASSTWGQGGRGYTF. The CDR3 bases are TGTGCCAGCTCAACCTGGGGACAGGGGGGGCGGGGCTACACCTTC.

The chain uses TRBV5-1 and TRBJ2-2, with TRBD2 matching over 12 bases. The ends lost 4 bases at V and 3 bases at J; junction bases unmatched: 13. This CDR3 has 19 amino acids. CDR1 is SGHRS and CDR2 is YFSETQ in the germline V gene. The CDR3 sequence: CASSGGLAGGPTDTGELFF. CDR3 nucleotide sequence: TGCGCCAGCAGCGGAGGGCTAGCGGGAGGGCCAACGGACACCGGGGAGCTGTTTTTT.